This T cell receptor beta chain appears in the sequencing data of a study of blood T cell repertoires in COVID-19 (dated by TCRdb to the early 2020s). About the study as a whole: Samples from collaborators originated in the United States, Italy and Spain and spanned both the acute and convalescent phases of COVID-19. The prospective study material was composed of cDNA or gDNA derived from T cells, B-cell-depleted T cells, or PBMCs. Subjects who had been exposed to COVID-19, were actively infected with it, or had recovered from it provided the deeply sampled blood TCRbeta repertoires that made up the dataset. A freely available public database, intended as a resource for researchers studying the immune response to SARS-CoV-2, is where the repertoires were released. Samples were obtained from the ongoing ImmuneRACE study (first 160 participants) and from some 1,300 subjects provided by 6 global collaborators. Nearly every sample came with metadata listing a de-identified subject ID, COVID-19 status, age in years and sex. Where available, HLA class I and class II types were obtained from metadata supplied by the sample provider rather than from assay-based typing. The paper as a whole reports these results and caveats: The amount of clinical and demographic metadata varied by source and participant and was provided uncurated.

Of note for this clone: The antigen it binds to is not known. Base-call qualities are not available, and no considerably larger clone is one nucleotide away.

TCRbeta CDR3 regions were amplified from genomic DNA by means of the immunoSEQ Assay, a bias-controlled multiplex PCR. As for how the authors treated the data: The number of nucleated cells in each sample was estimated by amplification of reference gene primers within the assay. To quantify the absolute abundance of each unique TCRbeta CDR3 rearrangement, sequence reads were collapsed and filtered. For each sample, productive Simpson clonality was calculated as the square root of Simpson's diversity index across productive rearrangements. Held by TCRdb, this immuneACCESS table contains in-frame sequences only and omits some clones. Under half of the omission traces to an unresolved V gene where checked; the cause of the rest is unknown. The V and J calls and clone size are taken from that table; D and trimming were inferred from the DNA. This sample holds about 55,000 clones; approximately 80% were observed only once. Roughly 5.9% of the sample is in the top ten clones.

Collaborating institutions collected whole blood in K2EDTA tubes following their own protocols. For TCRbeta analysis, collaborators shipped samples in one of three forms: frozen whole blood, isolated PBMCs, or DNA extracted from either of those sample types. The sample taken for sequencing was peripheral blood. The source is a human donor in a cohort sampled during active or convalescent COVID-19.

The CDR3 region reads CASSVGEGPNYGYTF. The DNA sequence follows: TGTGCCAGCAGCGTAGGGGAGGGACCAAACTATGGCTACACCTTC. The rearranged segments are TRBV9 and TRBJ1-2; possibly the D gene is TRBD1, per 5 matching bases. The germline V gene provides CDR1 SGDLS and CDR2 YYNGEE. V gives up 0 bases and J gives up 2 bases, and the segment between their germline ends measures 11 bases. The CDR3 runs 15 amino acids, cysteine and phenylalanine included. The sequence is cut down to CDR3 DNA, 45 bases in frame from base 1.